Shown below are 10 T cell receptor beta chains from a single sample sequenced in a study of cytomegalovirus exposure and HLA in healthy donors. The PCR had 60 Vbeta and 13 Jbeta primers. TCRdb's copy holds only in-frame clones and misses some; the assay was immunoSEQ multiplex PCR. This table holds under 300,000 clones, around 81% found once. Sequenced input: PBMCs. These TCRs come from a woman aged 60-70 years in good health and CMV-seropositive.

CDR3 nucleotides: TGTGCCAGCAGTCCGAGGACAGGGAAGAGTTCACCCCTCCACTTT. It codes for CASSPRTGKSSPLHF. The J gene is TRBJ1-6, the V gene TRBV28; 8 bases are a match to TRBD1. The CDR3 is 15 amino acids. V lost 5 bases, J lost 9 bases, and 9 bases stayed unmatched. CDR1 and CDR2 from the germline V gene are MDHEN and SYDVKM.

The chain couples TRBV9 to TRBJ2-5; 10 nucleotides align to TRBD1. The J call could be wrong; TRBJ2-7 is a better fit for the DNA end. CDR1 and CDR2 (germline): SGDLS, YYNGEE. This CDR3 comprises 15 residues. CDR3 loop: CASSVGEDRGHEQYF. The CDR3 region has the DNA TGTGCCAGCAGCGTAGGAGAAGACAGGGGGCACGAGCAGTACTTC.

V and J are TRBV6-1 and TRBJ1-4; D is possibly TRBD1 (6 bases). V was trimmed by 8 bases and J by 4 bases, leaving 17 bases between them. The V gene's germline CDR1 is MNHNS and CDR2 SASEGT. The CDR3 extends over 15 amino acids. CDR3 amino acids: CASPSPQGSNEKLFF. The CDR3 coding sequence is TGTGCCAGCCCTAGCCCACAGGGTAGTAATGAAAAACTGTTTTTT.

The chain is built from TRBV7-3 and TRBJ2-6, with TRBD1 identical over 9 bases. CDR1 SGHTA and CDR2 FQGTGA come from the germline V gene. The CDR3 has 17 amino acids. V shed 5 bases and J 1 base; nucleotides not matched to a gene: 6. CDR3 bases: TGTGCCAGCAGCCGGGACAGGGTTTCTTCTGGGGCCAACGTCCTGACTTTC. It specifies CASSRDRVSSGANVLTF.

This clone was seen once. V usage is TRBV6-6 and J usage is TRBJ1-1; TRBD1 is a possible D gene (6 bases). This CDR3 has 15 residues. Germline CDR1 is MNHNY and CDR2 is SVGAGI (reference sequence). V was cut by 4 bases and J by 1 base, with 13 bases left in between. The CDR3 sequence is CASSLQGIGNTEAFF. CDR3 in DNA: TGTGCCAGCAGTTTACAGGGAATCGGGAACACTGAAGCTTTCTTT.

This sequence joins TRBV4-2 and TRBJ2-2; TRBD2 matches at 7 bases. V lost 3 bases and J lost 1; bases outside the gene matches: 8. In germline, CDR1 is LGHNA, CDR2 YNFKEQ. This CDR3 comprises 17 residues. The CDR3 region is CASSHSETGGNTGELFF. The CDR3, as DNA: TGTGCCAGCAGCCACTCAGAAACGGGAGGGAACACCGGGGAGCTGTTTTTT.

The DNA of the CDR3 is TGTGCCAGCTCACCAAGACCAGGGATAAGCTCCTACGAGCAGTACTTC. Translation: CASSPRPGISSYEQYF. V and J are TRBV18 and TRBJ2-7; D possibly corresponds to TRBD1 (5 bases). The CDR3 extends over 16 amino acids. V dropped 2 bases and J dropped 0 bases, with 14 bases sitting between them. Looked up from germline, CDR1 is KGHSH and CDR2 is LQKENI.

This chain uses TRBV13 with TRBJ2-2; D unresolved. Trimming removed 10 bases from V and 3 bases from J, with 12 bases in between. Germline V gene data show CDR1 as PRHDT and CDR2 as FYEKMQ (reference sequence). The CDR3 sequence is 13 residues long. The CDR3 DNA follows: TGTGCCATCCCCCGGCGGCACACCGGGGAGCTGTTTTTT. Protein sequence: CAIPRRHTGELFF.

CDR3 in amino acids: CASSPEPDWMNTEAFF. CDR3 DNA sequence: TGTGCCAGCAGCCCCGAGCCGGACTGGATGAACACTGAAGCTTTCTTT. V gene TRBV2 combines with J gene TRBJ1-1, with D hard to call. V was cut by 6 bases and J by 0 bases, with 17 bases left in between. From germline, CDR1 is SNHLY and CDR2 FYNNEI. The CDR3 extends over 16 amino acids.

On this clone itself: The junction shows a germline mismatch at one end, possibly a read error. Other nucleotide sequences in the sample specify the same CDR3. J is TRBJ2-7 and V is TRBV29-1; the D gene is possibly TRBD1 (6 bases). The CDR3 runs to 12 residues. The germline V gene has CDR1 SQVTM and CDR2 ANQGSEA. CDR3 nucleotides: TGCAGCGTGGAAGGGCAGGGGTACGAGCAGTACTTC. Its translation is CSVEGQGYEQYF.